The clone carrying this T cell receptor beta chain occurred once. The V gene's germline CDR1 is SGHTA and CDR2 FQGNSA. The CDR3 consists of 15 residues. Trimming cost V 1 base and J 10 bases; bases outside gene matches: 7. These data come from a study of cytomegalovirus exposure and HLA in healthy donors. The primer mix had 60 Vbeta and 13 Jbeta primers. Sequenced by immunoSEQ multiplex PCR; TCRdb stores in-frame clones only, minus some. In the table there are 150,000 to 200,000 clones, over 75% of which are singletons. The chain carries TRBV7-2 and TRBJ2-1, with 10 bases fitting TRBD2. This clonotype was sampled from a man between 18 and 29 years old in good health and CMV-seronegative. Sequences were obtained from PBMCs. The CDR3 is CASSLELAGELEQFF. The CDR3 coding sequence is TGTGCCAGCAGCTTAGAGCTAGCGGGAGAGCTCGAGCAGTTCTTC.